This TCR beta chain was observed in a study of brain metastases from non-small cell lung cancer. This clone came up once. The data were produced by immunoSEQ multiplex PCR, yet TCRdb's version contains in-frame clones alone and is incomplete. In the table there are around 2,000 clones, around 86% of which are singletons. The CDR3 totals 12 residues. Between the trimmed V and J ends, which lost 8 bases and 0 bases, there was a span of 5 bases. Germline-derived CDR1 and CDR2 are MGHDK and SYGVNS. J is TRBJ1-3 and V is TRBV25-1; no clear D gene. This sequence originates from a donor aged 40 or over with non-small cell lung cancer. The sample taken for sequencing was tumor-adjacent normal tissue. This CDR3 reads CASSISGNTIYF. In nucleotides, the CDR3 is TGTGCCAGCTCTATCTCTGGAAACACCATATATTTT.